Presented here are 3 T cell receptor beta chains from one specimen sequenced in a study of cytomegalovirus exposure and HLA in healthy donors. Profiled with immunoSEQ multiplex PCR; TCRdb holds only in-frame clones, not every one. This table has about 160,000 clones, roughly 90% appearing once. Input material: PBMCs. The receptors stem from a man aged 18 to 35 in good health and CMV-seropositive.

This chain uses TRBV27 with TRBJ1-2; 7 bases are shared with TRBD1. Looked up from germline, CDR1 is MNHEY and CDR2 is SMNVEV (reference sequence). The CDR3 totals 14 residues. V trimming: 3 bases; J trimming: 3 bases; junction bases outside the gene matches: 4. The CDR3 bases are TGTGCCAGCAGTTTCGGAGGGGGCGACTATGGCTACACCTTC. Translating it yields CASSFGGGDYGYTF.

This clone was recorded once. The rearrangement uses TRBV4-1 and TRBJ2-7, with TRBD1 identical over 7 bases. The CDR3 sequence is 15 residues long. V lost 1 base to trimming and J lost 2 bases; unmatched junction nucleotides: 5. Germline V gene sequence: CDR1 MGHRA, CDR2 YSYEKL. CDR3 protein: CASSQVRQGPYEQYF. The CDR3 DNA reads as TGCGCCAGCAGCCAAGTGAGACAGGGTCCCTACGAGCAGTACTTC.

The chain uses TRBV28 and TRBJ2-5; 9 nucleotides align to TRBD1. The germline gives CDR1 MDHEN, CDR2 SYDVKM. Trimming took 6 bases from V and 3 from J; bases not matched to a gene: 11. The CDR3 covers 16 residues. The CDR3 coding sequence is TGTGCCAGCAGATTTTCCCCGGGACAGGGAAAAGAGACCCAGTACTTC. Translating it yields CASRFSPGQGKETQYF.